This entry lists 9 T cell receptor beta chains sequenced from one sample in a study of response to subunit inactivated influenza vaccine. TCRdb re-called the RT-PCR reads through MiXCR, storing one row per CDR3 protein. The sample carries 650,000 or so distinct CDR3 sequences, roughly 15% recorded once. The specimen was PBMCs from blood, collected 14 to 15 days before vaccination. These receptors came from a middle-aged man who received an inactivated influenza vaccine.

This clonotype has a handful of counts. The CDR3 DNA reads as TGTGCCAGCAGTACCCGACTAGCGAGAGGGACATACAATGAGCAGTTCTTC. It translates to CASSTRLARGTYNEQFF. The J gene is TRBJ2-1, the V gene TRBV27, with 8 bases lining up with TRBD2. The trim removed 5 bases at V and 4 bases at J, leaving 13 bases unmatched. Germline-derived CDR1 and CDR2 are MNHEY and SMNVEV (reference sequence). This CDR3 is built from 17 residues.

This clonotype was counted between two and nine times. The rearrangement uses TRBV7-9 and TRBJ2-1, with D perhaps TRBD1 (6 bases). CDR1 and CDR2 (germline): SEHNR, FQNEAQ (reference sequence). Trimming pared 7 bases from V and 9 bases from J, leaving 13 bases between. The CDR3 contains 12 residues. This CDR3 reads CASTQQGREQFF. The CDR3 bases are TGTGCCAGCACCCAACAGGGCCGTGAGCAGTTCTTC. The full variable domain, in which reference TRBV7-9 and TRBJ2-1 provide the parts outside the CDR3, is DTGVSQNPRHKITKRGQNVTFRCDPISEHNRLYWYRQTLGQGPEFLTYFQNEAQLEKSRLLSDRFSAERPKGSFSTLEIQRTEQGDSAMYLCASTQQGREQFFGPGTRLTVL.

The CDR3 nucleotides are TGTGCCAGCAGCTACTACAGGGACATTCAGTACTTC. This sequence encodes CASSYYRDIQYF. The chain employs TRBV5-5 and TRBJ2-4; maybe TRBD1 (6 bases). Trimming left V 3 bases short and J 8 bases short, with 9 bases between. CDR1 is SGHKS and CDR2 is YYEKEE in the germline V gene (reference sequence). This CDR3 is built from 12 residues. Full variable domain (rest looked up from reference TRBV5-5 and TRBJ2-4): DAGVTQSPTHLIKTRGQQVTLRCSPISGHKSVSWYQQVLGQGPQFIFQYYEKEERGRGNFPDRFSARQFPNYSSELNVNALLLGDSALYLCASSYYRDIQYFGAGTRLSVL.

This clonotype was counted at least ten times. The V and J genes are TRBV12-3 or TRBV12-4 and TRBJ1-6; tentatively, D is TRBD1 (5 bases). CDR3 size: 14 residues. V gave up 2 bases and J gave up 7 bases, with 9 bases separating them. CDR3 sequence (DNA): TGTGCCAGCAGTTTACAGGGATTAAATTCACCCCTCCACTTT. It yields the protein CASSLQGLNSPLHF.

Concerning this clonotype itself: A much larger clone differs by one base, so this may be a read error. The chain links TRBV6-1 to TRBJ2-7, with D perhaps TRBD2 (6 bases). The V gene lost 6 bases and the J gene lost 3 bases, with 9 bases spanning the gap. Germline assignment: CDR1 MNHNS and CDR2 SASEGT. CDR3 length: 12 residues. The CDR3, as DNA: TGTGCCAGCAGCCGGGGGAACTACGAGCAGTACTTC. Amino acids: CASSRGNYEQYF.

This chain uses TRBV4-1 with TRBJ2-1, with 7 bases aligning to TRBD1. The CDR3 consists of 16 residues. The ends lost 3 bases at V and 0 bases at J; junction bases unmatched: 5. CDR1 and CDR2 (germline): MGHRA, YSYEKL. The chain's CDR3 is CASSQGTVNSYNEQFF. The CDR3 nucleotides are TGCGCCAGCAGCCAGGGGACAGTGAACTCCTACAATGAGCAGTTCTTC.

The chain couples TRBV28 to TRBJ2-7, with D unclear. The germline CDR1 and CDR2 sequences are MDHEN and SYDVKM. V was clipped by 10 bases and J by 2 bases, with 18 bases between them. The CDR3 runs 14 residues. The CDR3 nucleotides read TGTGCCACCTCCCCCCCTCTCAGGCCCTACGAGCAGTACTTC. Translated, it gives CATSPPLRPYEQYF.

The gene calls are TRBV30 and TRBJ2-5, with 8 bases matching TRBD1. This CDR3 has 15 residues. Germline-derived CDR1 and CDR2 are GTSNPN and SVGIG (reference sequence). Trimming at V came to 0 bases and at J to 2 bases, leaving 5 bases not matched to a gene. The CDR3 here is CAWSVETGVQETQYF. Written as DNA, the CDR3 is TGTGCCTGGAGTGTGGAGACAGGGGTACAAGAGACCCAGTACTTC.

This clonotype was seen a few times. V and J are TRBV3-1 and TRBJ1-2; tentative D call: TRBD1 (5 bases). The germline gives CDR1 LGHDT, CDR2 YNNKEL (reference sequence). This CDR3 spans 13 amino acids. Trimming pared 1 base from V and 7 bases from J, leaving 10 bases between. The CDR3 coding sequence is TGTGCCAGCAGCCAAGTGATGGGGACTGGCTACACCTTC. As protein: CASSQVMGTGYTF.